This is a list of T cell receptor beta chains from one sample in a study of T-cell memory formation after mild COVID-19. A single record per CDR3 protein comes from TCRdb applying MiXCR to the 5' RACE reads. The table lists over 300,000 distinct CDR3 sequences, more than 20% of them singletons, with about 21% in the top ten. The specimen sequenced was PBMCs or a T cell subset sorted from them (not recorded which). These receptors were collected from a young man who had mild COVID-19 (a few samples of this study predate the infection). Cell type and time point are not known. Each CDR3 is given with its conserved first and last residue. D genes are given only for firm matches. Expanded clones are given a class, and other clones once, few, many or no size at all.

d_call: .; clone_size: few; j_call: TRBJ1-4; v_call: TRBV5-5; cdr3_nt: TGTGCCAGCAGCTTTCCCCTACGGGATGAAAAACTGTTTTTT; cdr3_aa: CASSFPLRDEKLFF
d_call: TRBD1; clone_size: few; j_call: TRBJ1-1; v_call: TRBV7-3; cdr3_nt: TGTGCCAGCAGCCGGGACAGGGGTGACACTGAAGCTTTCTTT; cdr3_aa: CASSRDRGDTEAFF
d_call: TRBD2; clone_size: few; j_call: TRBJ2-5; v_call: TRBV5-1; cdr3_nt: TGCGCCAGCAGCTTATTACCGGGACTAGGACGAGAGACCCAGTACTTC; cdr3_aa: CASSLLPGLGRETQYF
d_call: .; clone_size: .; j_call: TRBJ1-1; v_call: TRBV7-9; cdr3_nt: TGTGCCAGCAGCTTATCACGGGGAGGAAACACTGAAGCTTTCTTT; cdr3_aa: CASSLSRGGNTEAFF
d_call: TRBD2; clone_size: .; j_call: TRBJ2-5; v_call: TRBV4-2; cdr3_nt: TGTGCCAGCAGCCAAGATCCGAGTAGCGGGGGCCAAGAGACCCAGTACTTC; cdr3_aa: CASSQDPSSGGQETQYF
d_call: .; clone_size: few; j_call: TRBJ2-7; v_call: TRBV10-3; cdr3_nt: TGTGCCATCAGTGAGGCAGGGGCGTACGAGCAGTACTTC; cdr3_aa: CAISEAGAYEQYF
d_call: .; clone_size: few; j_call: TRBJ2-3; v_call: TRBV9; cdr3_nt: TGTGCCAGCAGCGTAGTTTTTGGAGATACGCAGTATTTT; cdr3_aa: CASSVVFGDTQYF
d_call: .; clone_size: many; j_call: TRBJ1-4; v_call: TRBV9; cdr3_nt: TGTGCCAGCAGTCTTGACAGTTCAACTAATGAAAAACTGTTTTTT; cdr3_aa: CASSLDSSTNEKLFF
d_call: .; clone_size: many; j_call: TRBJ2-1; v_call: TRBV12-3/TRBV12-4; cdr3_nt: TGTGCCAGCAGTTTTCCCCCCGGTGGGGGAGACTACAATGAGCAGTTCTTC; cdr3_aa: CASSFPPGGGDYNEQFF
d_call: .; clone_size: .; j_call: TRBJ1-2; v_call: TRBV28; cdr3_nt: TGTGCCAGCCGGGCTTTTAACTATGGCTACACCTTC; cdr3_aa: CASRAFNYGYTF
d_call: .; clone_size: few; j_call: TRBJ2-2; v_call: TRBV4-3; cdr3_nt: TGCGCCAGCAGCCAAGCAGGCGGCAGGGTCGGGGAGCTGTTTTTT; cdr3_aa: CASSQAGGRVGELFF
d_call: TRBD2; clone_size: few; j_call: TRBJ2-3; v_call: TRBV6-5; cdr3_nt: TGTGCCAGCAGTGTTAGCGGGGGGTATCGCACAGATACGCAGTATTTT; cdr3_aa: CASSVSGGYRTDTQYF
d_call: TRBD1; clone_size: .; j_call: TRBJ1-1; v_call: TRBV7-2; cdr3_nt: TGTGCCAGCAGCTTATATTCAGGGGGGAACACTGAAGCTTTCTTT; cdr3_aa: CASSLYSGGNTEAFF
d_call: TRBD1; clone_size: few; j_call: TRBJ2-7; v_call: TRBV27; cdr3_nt: TGTGCCAGCACCCGTTATGGGACAGGGGCGTACGAGCAGTACTTC; cdr3_aa: CASTRYGTGAYEQYF
d_call: .; clone_size: few; j_call: TRBJ2-4; v_call: TRBV7-9; cdr3_nt: TGTGCCAGCAGCTTAGCGATTGGACAGCCTAGTGACATTCAGTACTTC; cdr3_aa: CASSLAIGQPSDIQYF
d_call: TRBD1; clone_size: .; j_call: TRBJ2-2; v_call: TRBV6-5; cdr3_nt: TGTGCCAGCAGTTTACGACAGGGGGTCAACACCGGGGAGCTGTTTTTT; cdr3_aa: CASSLRQGVNTGELFF
d_call: .; clone_size: .; j_call: TRBJ2-3; v_call: TRBV20-1; cdr3_nt: TGCAGTGCTTCACAGATAACAGATACGCAGTATTTT; cdr3_aa: CSASQITDTQYF
d_call: .; clone_size: few; j_call: TRBJ1-2; v_call: TRBV6-7; cdr3_nt: TGTGCCACTCTAGAACGGGGACACGGAGAAGCCTTC; cdr3_aa: CATLERGHGEAF
d_call: TRBD1; clone_size: .; j_call: TRBJ2-2; v_call: TRBV27; cdr3_nt: TGTGCCAGCACGTTCTGGGGACAGTCTCTTAACACCGGGGAGCTGTTTTTT; cdr3_aa: CASTFWGQSLNTGELFF
d_call: TRBD2; clone_size: many; j_call: TRBJ2-3; v_call: TRBV6-4; cdr3_nt: TGTGCCAGCAGTGAAACCGGGGGGGCCGCAGATACGCAGTATTTT; cdr3_aa: CASSETGGAADTQYF
d_call: .; clone_size: many; j_call: TRBJ2-2; v_call: TRBV12-3/TRBV12-4; cdr3_nt: TGTGCCAGCAGTTTTAACCGGGATCCTAACACCGGGGAGCTGTTTTTT; cdr3_aa: CASSFNRDPNTGELFF
d_call: .; clone_size: .; j_call: TRBJ2-6; v_call: TRBV30; cdr3_nt: TGTGCCTGGAGTTATCTGGGTTCTGGGGCCAACGTCCTGACTTTC; cdr3_aa: CAWSYLGSGANVLTF
d_call: .; clone_size: few; j_call: TRBJ1-1; v_call: TRBV6-2/TRBV6-3; cdr3_nt: TGTGCCAGCAGCCCACTATCTCGGGGCTTGAGAGCTTTCTTT; cdr3_aa: CASSPLSRGLRAFF
d_call: .; clone_size: .; j_call: TRBJ2-5; v_call: TRBV29-1; cdr3_nt: TGCAGCGTGAAACAGGGTTTAGAGACCCAGTACTTC; cdr3_aa: CSVKQGLETQYF
d_call: .; clone_size: few; j_call: TRBJ2-2; v_call: TRBV12-3/TRBV12-4; cdr3_nt: TGTGCCAGCAGCCAAGGGCTGGCCGGGGAGCTGTTTTTT; cdr3_aa: CASSQGLAGELFF
d_call: .; clone_size: few; j_call: TRBJ1-3; v_call: TRBV20-1; cdr3_nt: TGCAGTGCTAGTTCTGGAGAGGGAAGGAACACCATATATTTT; cdr3_aa: CSASSGEGRNTIYF
d_call: .; clone_size: .; j_call: TRBJ2-1; v_call: TRBV27; cdr3_nt: TGTGCCAGCAGTTTAAGGCTAGCCTACAATGAGCAGTTCTTC; cdr3_aa: CASSLRLAYNEQFF
d_call: .; clone_size: .; j_call: TRBJ2-3; v_call: TRBV4-2; cdr3_nt: TGTGCCAGCAGCCAAGGGGCGGGGCGACGCCAAGGAGATACGCAGTATTTT; cdr3_aa: CASSQGAGRRQGDTQYF
d_call: .; clone_size: many; j_call: TRBJ2-1; v_call: TRBV24-1; cdr3_nt: TGTGCCACCAGTGACAGCAATGAGCAGTTCTTC; cdr3_aa: CATSDSNEQFF
d_call: .; clone_size: .; j_call: TRBJ1-6; v_call: TRBV6-5; cdr3_nt: TGTGCCAGCAGTTACTCCCGCTTTTCACCCCTCCACTTT; cdr3_aa: CASSYSRFSPLHF
d_call: .; clone_size: .; j_call: TRBJ1-3; v_call: TRBV5-1; cdr3_nt: TGCGCCAGCAGCTTTTGGTCCGGGGGAAACACCATATATTTT; cdr3_aa: CASSFWSGGNTIYF
d_call: TRBD1; clone_size: few; j_call: TRBJ2-2; v_call: TRBV5-1; cdr3_nt: TGCGCCAGCAGCTTAGGACAGGGGGACAACACCGGGGAGCTGTTTTTT; cdr3_aa: CASSLGQGDNTGELFF
d_call: .; clone_size: many; j_call: TRBJ2-5; v_call: TRBV7-3; cdr3_nt: TGTGCCAGCAGCTTAGGCAGCCGAGGGGAGACCCAGTACTTC; cdr3_aa: CASSLGSRGETQYF
d_call: .; clone_size: few; j_call: TRBJ2-5; v_call: TRBV20-1; cdr3_nt: TGCAGTGCCTCACCGGGACCAAAAGAGACCCAGTACTTC; cdr3_aa: CSASPGPKETQYF
d_call: .; clone_size: few; j_call: TRBJ2-3; v_call: TRBV7-9; cdr3_nt: TGTGCCAGCAGCTCCACAGGGACCACGCTTACGCAGTATTTT; cdr3_aa: CASSSTGTTLTQYF
d_call: TRBD2; clone_size: .; j_call: TRBJ2-2; v_call: TRBV7-7; cdr3_nt: TGTGCTAGCAGCTCGCCTACCGGGACTAGCGGATCGAACACCGGGGAGCTGTTTTTT; cdr3_aa: CASSSPTGTSGSNTGELFF
d_call: .; clone_size: few; j_call: TRBJ2-5; v_call: TRBV18; cdr3_nt: TGTGCCAGCTCACCAACTGAGAAAGAGACCCAGTACTTC; cdr3_aa: CASSPTEKETQYF
d_call: .; clone_size: few; j_call: TRBJ2-3; v_call: TRBV20-1; cdr3_nt: TGCAGTGCTAGAGGTAATAGCGGCACAGATACGCAGTATTTT; cdr3_aa: CSARGNSGTDTQYF
d_call: TRBD1; clone_size: .; j_call: TRBJ2-1; v_call: TRBV7-6; cdr3_nt: TGTGCCAGCAGCGCGGGACAGGGGGCGATATATGAGCAGTTCTTC; cdr3_aa: CASSAGQGAIYEQFF
d_call: TRBD2; clone_size: .; j_call: TRBJ2-2; v_call: TRBV5-1; cdr3_nt: TGCGCCAGCAGCTCGCTCGCATCCAGCGGGGGGGCCGGGGAGCTGTTTTTT; cdr3_aa: CASSSLASSGGAGELFF
d_call: TRBD1; clone_size: many; j_call: TRBJ1-2; v_call: TRBV6-5; cdr3_nt: TGTGCCAGCAGTTACAAAAGGGACAGGCAAGCTAACTATGGCTACACCTTC; cdr3_aa: CASSYKRDRQANYGYTF
d_call: .; clone_size: .; j_call: TRBJ1-1; v_call: TRBV20-1; cdr3_nt: TGCAGTGCTAGAGAGGAAGTACAGAGGGTGAACACTGAAGCTTTCTTT; cdr3_aa: CSAREEVQRVNTEAFF
d_call: .; clone_size: few; j_call: TRBJ2-1; v_call: TRBV7-9; cdr3_nt: TGTGCCAGCAGCCCGCCCCCGTCTCTCCAGATTCGGGAGCAGTTCTTC; cdr3_aa: CASSPPPSLQIREQFF
d_call: TRBD2; clone_size: .; j_call: TRBJ2-5; v_call: TRBV7-2; cdr3_nt: TGTGCCAGCAGCTTACAGCGGGGGGATCAAGAGACCCAGTACTTC; cdr3_aa: CASSLQRGDQETQYF
d_call: .; clone_size: few; j_call: TRBJ2-3; v_call: TRBV7-2; cdr3_nt: TGTGCCAGCAGCAGCCGACCGGAGCGATCGAATACGCAGTATTTT; cdr3_aa: CASSSRPERSNTQYF
d_call: .; clone_size: many; j_call: TRBJ2-2; v_call: TRBV15; cdr3_nt: TGTGCCACCAGCAGAGAGGCCACCTTCACCGGGGAGCTGTTTTTT; cdr3_aa: CATSREATFTGELFF
d_call: TRBD1; clone_size: .; j_call: TRBJ1-1; v_call: TRBV29-1; cdr3_nt: TGCAGCGTTGAAAGGGGGCGCGACACTGAAGCTTTCTTT; cdr3_aa: CSVERGRDTEAFF
d_call: TRBD1; clone_size: .; j_call: TRBJ2-2; v_call: TRBV7-3; cdr3_nt: TGTGCCAGCAGCTGGGGACAGGCGAGCACCGGGGAGCTGTTTTTT; cdr3_aa: CASSWGQASTGELFF